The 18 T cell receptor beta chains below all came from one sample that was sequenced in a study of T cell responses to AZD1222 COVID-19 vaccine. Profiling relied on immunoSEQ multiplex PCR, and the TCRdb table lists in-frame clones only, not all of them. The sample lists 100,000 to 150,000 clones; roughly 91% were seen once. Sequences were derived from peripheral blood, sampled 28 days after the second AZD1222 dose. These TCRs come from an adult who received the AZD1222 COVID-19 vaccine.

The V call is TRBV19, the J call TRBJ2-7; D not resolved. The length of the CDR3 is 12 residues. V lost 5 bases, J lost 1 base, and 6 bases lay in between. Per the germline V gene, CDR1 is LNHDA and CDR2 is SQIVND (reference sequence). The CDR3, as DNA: TGTGCCAGTAGTCGAGGTTCCTACGAGCAGTACTTC. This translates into CASSRGSYEQYF.

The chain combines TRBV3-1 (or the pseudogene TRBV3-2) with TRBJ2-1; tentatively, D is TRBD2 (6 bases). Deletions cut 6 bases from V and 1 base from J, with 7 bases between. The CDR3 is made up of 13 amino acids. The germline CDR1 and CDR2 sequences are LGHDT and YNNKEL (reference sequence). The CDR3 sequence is CASRRGSYNEQFF. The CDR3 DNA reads TGTGCCAGCAGGCGGGGTTCCTACAATGAGCAGTTCTTC.

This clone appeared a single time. The CDR3 here is CASRKTGGGRSPLHF. In nucleotides, the CDR3 is TGTGCCAGCAGGAAAACAGGGGGCGGACGATCACCCCTCCACTTT. This chain joins TRBV6-7 and TRBJ1-6, with 9 bases lining up with TRBD1. TRBV6-7 is treated as an ORF (open reading frame) with a function not yet certain. This CDR3 is 15 amino acids long. V shed 6 bases and J 10 bases; nucleotides not matched to a gene: 10.

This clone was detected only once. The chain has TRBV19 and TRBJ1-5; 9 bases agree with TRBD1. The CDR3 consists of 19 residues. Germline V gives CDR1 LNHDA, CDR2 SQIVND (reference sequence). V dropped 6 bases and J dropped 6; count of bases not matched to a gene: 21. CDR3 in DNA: TGTGCCAGTAGCAACCTCCCCGGGACAGGGAGTCTCCTGAGTCAGCCCCAGCATTTT. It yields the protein CASSNLPGTGSLLSQPQHF. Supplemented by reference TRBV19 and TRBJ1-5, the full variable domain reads DGGITQSPKYLFRKEGQNVTLSCEQNLNHDAMYWYRQDPGQGLRLIYYSQIVNDFQKGDIAEGYSVSREKKESFPLTVTSAQKNPTAFYLCASSNLPGTGSLLSQPQHFGDGTRLSIL.

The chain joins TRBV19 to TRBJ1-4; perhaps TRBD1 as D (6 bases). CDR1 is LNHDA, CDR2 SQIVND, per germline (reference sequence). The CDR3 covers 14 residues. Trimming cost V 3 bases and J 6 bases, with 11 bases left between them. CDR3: CASSIGRGYEKLFF. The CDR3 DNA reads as TGTGCCAGTAGTATCGGCAGGGGTTATGAAAAACTGTTTTTT.

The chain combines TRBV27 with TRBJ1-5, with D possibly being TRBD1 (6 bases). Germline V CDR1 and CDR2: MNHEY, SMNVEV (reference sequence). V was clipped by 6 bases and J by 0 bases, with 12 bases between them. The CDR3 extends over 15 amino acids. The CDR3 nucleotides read TGTGCCAGCAGGGAGGGGGTCAATAGCAATCAGCCCCAGCATTTT. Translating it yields CASREGVNSNQPQHF.

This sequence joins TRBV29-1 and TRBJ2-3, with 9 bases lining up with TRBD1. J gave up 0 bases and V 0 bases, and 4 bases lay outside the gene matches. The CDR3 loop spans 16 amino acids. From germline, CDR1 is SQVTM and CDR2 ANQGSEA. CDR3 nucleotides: TGCAGCGTTGAAGATGGACAGGGGTTGAGCACAGATACGCAGTATTTT. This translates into CSVEDGQGLSTDTQYF.

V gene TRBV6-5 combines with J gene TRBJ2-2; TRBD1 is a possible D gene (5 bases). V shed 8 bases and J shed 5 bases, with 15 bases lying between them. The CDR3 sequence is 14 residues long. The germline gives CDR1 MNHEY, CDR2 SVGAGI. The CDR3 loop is CASVRVGATGELFF. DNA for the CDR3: TGTGCCAGCGTCAGGGTAGGGGCGACCGGGGAGCTGTTTTTT.

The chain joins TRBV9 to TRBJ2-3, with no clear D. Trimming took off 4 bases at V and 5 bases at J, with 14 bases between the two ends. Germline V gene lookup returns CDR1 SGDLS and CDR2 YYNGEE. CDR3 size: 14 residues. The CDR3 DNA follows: TGTGCCAGCAGCCAAGGCGCCCAAGAAGATACGCAGTATTTT. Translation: CASSQGAQEDTQYF.

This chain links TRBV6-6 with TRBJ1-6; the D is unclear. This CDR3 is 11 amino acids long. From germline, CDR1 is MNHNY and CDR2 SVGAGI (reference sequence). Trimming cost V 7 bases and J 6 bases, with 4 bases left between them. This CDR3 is CASTLNSPLHF. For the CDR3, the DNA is TGTGCCAGCACCCTTAATTCACCCCTCCACTTT.

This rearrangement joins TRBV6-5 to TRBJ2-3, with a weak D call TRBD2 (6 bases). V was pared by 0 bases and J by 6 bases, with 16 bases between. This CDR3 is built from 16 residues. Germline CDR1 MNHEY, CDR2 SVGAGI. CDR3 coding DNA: TGTGCCAGCAGTTACTCGGGGACTCGTGTGGGGGATACGCAGTATTTT. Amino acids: CASSYSGTRVGDTQYF.

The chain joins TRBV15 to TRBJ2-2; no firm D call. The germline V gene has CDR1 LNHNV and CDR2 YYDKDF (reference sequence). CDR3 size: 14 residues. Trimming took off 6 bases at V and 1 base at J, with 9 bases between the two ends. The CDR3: CATRQGRNTGELFF. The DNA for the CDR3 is TGTGCCACCAGGCAAGGGCGGAACACCGGGGAGCTGTTTTTT. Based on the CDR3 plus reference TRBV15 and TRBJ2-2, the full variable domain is DAMVIQNPRYQVTQFGKPVTLSCSQTLNHNVMYWYQQKSSQAPKLLFHYYDKDFNNEADTPDNFQSRRPNTSFCFLDIRSPGLGDTAMYLCATRQGRNTGELFFGEGSRLTVL.

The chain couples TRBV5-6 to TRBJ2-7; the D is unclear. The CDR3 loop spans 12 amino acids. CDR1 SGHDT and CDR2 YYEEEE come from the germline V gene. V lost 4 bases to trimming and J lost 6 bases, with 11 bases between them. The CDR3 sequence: CASSPPRREQYF. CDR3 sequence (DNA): TGTGCCAGCAGCCCTCCCAGGCGCGAGCAGTACTTC.

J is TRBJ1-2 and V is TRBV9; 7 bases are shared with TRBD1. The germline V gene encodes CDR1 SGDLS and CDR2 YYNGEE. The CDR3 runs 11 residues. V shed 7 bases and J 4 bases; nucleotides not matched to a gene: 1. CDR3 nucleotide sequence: TGTGCCAGCGGGGACAGCTATGGCTACACCTTC. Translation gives CASGDSYGYTF.

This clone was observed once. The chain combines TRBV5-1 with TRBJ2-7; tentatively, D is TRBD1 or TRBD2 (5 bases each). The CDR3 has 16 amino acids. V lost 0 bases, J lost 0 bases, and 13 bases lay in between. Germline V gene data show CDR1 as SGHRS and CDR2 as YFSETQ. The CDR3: CASSLELGRGSYEQYF. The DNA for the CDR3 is TGCGCCAGCAGCTTGGAACTGGGACGGGGCTCCTACGAGCAGTACTTC.

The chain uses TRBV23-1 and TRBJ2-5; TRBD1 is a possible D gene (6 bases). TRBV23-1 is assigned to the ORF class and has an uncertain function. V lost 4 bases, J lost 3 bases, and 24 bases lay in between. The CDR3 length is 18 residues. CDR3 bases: TGCGCCAGCAGTCTAAGCCTAGTCCGCCGGGACACCAAAGAGACCCAGTACTTC. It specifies CASSLSLVRRDTKETQYF.

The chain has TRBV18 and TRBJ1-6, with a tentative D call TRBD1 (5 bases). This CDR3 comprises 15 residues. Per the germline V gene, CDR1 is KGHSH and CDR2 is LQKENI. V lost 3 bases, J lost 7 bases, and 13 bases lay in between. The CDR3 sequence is CASSPLAGQNSPLHF. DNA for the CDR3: TGTGCCAGCTCACCGCTCGCCGGACAAAATTCACCCCTCCACTTT.

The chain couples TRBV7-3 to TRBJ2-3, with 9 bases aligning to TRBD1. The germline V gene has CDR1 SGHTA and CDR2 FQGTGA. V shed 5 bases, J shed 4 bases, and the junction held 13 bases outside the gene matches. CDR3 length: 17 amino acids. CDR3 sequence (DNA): TGTGCCAGCAGCCCGGGGACAGGGAGGGAGGGCGCAGATACGCAGTATTTT. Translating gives CASSPGTGREGADTQYF.